This T cell receptor beta chain was found in a study of blood T cells in healthy people across ages. The study, taken as a whole, reports: A greater number of naive CD4+ cells and higher diversity distinguished long-lived donors from aged donors.

For this clonotype: Its antigen is as yet unknown.

Germline V gene sequence: CDR1 LNHDA, CDR2 SQIVND (reference sequence). This CDR3 region has 14 residues. Using a J-beta primer mix together with a sample-barcoded 5' primer, a second PCR was run for roughly 6 to 11 cycles. In TCRdb, the 5' RACE reads were re-called with MiXCR into one record per CDR3 protein. Of just under 750,000 distinct CDR3 sequences in the sample, over 20% are singletons; the top ten hold under 25%. The J gene is TRBJ2-5, the V gene TRBV19; 12 nucleotides agree with TRBD2. The J call is in doubt because the DNA end fits TRBJ2-1 better. The TCR comes from a man aged 65 to 85 in good health. The sample taken for sequencing was blood. Here the CDR3 reads CASRTTSGSREQFF. Here the CDR3 DNA reads TGTGCCAGTCGTACGACTAGCGGGAGTCGAGAGCAGTTCTTC.